The source of this T cell receptor (beta chain) is a study of shared clonotypes between healthy human individuals. TCRdb's copy holds only in-frame clones and misses some; the assay was immunoSEQ multiplex PCR. The data show 400,000 to 550,000 clones, 79% seen once. Looked up from germline, CDR1 is PRHDT and CDR2 is FYEKMQ (reference sequence). CDR3 size: 14 residues. The V and J ends lost 2 bases and 3 bases respectively, with 11 bases between them. This clonotype was obtained from a woman between 35 and 50 years old in good health. Some clones in this sample may be carry-over from other donors' samples. Sequencing was performed on PBMCs. The chain combines TRBV13 with TRBJ2-7; no clear D. The CDR3 coding sequence is TGTGCCAGCAGCTTAACTCCGGTGGTCTACGAGCAGTACTTC. Translated: CASSLTPVVYEQYF. The full variable domain, with the rest looked up from reference TRBV13 and TRBJ2-7, is AAGVIQSPRHLIKEKRETATLKCYPIPRHDTVYWYQQGPGQDPQFLISFYEKMQSDKGSIPDRFSAQQFSDYHSELNMSSLELGDSALYFCASSLTPVVYEQYFGPGTRLTVT.